Listed here is a single T cell receptor beta chain. Clones were sequenced by immunoSEQ multiplex PCR, and TCRdb holds only the in-frame ones, with some missing. The sample lists some 110,000 clones, 85% to 90% occurring once. The sample belongs to a study of T cell responses to AZD1222 COVID-19 vaccine. Germline CDR1 reads LGHNA; CDR2 reads YSLEER. Deletions cut 0 bases from V and 3 bases from J, with 3 bases between. The CDR3 totals 13 residues. This TCR was recovered from an adult who received the AZD1222 COVID-19 vaccine. The sequences come from peripheral blood, collected 28 days after the second AZD1222 dose. This chain connects TRBV4-3 to TRBJ1-3; D gene unclear. This chain's CDR3 is CASSQEHGNTIYF. DNA of the CDR3: TGCGCCAGCAGCCAAGAACATGGAAACACCATATATTTT.